This entry describes one T cell receptor (beta chain). The antigen is not known. Assay: immunoSEQ multiplex PCR; the TCRdb copy retains only in-frame clones and omits some. The data show more than 35,000 clones, with approximately 87% seen just once and 2.9% held by the top ten. The CDR3 is made up of 15 amino acids. Germline lookup yields CDR1 LNHDA and CDR2 SQIVND (reference sequence). The sample belongs to a study of lymphopenia after photon versus proton radiotherapy. Regarding the study as a whole: Relative stability marked proton patients; photon patients lost diversity and naive cells. Larger post-nadir TCR diversity loss correlated inversely with survival in deceased patients.

The sample in question was peripheral blood, obtained from a patient treated with photon-based radiotherapy. The rearrangement uses TRBV19 and TRBJ2-5; D is tentatively TRBD1 or TRBD2 (5 bases each). The J call may be wrong; the DNA end is better matched by TRBJ2-7. The origin of this receptor is a man in his forties or fifties with gastric cancer. Here the CDR3 DNA reads TGTGCCAGTAGTAATGGTCGGGACGGATCCTACGAGCAGTACTTC. Protein sequence: CASSNGRDGSYEQYF.